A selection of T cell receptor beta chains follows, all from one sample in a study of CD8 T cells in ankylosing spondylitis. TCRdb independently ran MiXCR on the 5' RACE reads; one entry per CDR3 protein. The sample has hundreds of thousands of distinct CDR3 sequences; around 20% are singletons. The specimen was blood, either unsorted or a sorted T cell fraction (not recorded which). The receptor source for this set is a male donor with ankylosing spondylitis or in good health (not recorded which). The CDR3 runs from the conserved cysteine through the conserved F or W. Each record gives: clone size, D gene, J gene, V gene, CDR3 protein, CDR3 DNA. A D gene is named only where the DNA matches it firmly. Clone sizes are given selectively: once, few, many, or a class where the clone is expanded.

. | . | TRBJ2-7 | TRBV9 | CASSEGGGTQQYF | TGTGCCAGCAGCGAGGGGGGGGGAACTCAGCAGTACTTC
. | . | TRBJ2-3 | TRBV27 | CASTAGSRGDTQYF | TGTGCCAGCACCGCCGGGAGCAGGGGAGATACGCAGTATTTT
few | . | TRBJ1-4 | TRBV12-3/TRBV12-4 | CASAGEATNEKLFF | TGTGCCAGCGCGGGGGAAGCAACTAATGAAAAACTGTTTTTT
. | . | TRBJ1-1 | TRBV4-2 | CASSQELGTMNTEAFF | TGTGCCAGCAGCCAAGAACTGGGGACGATGAACACTGAAGCTTTCTTT
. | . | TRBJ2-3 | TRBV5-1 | CASSLSQGSDTQYF | TGCGCCAGCAGCTTGAGTCAGGGGTCAGATACGCAGTATTTT
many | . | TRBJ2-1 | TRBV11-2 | CASSHYNEQFF | TGTGCCAGCAGCCACTACAATGAGCAGTTCTTC
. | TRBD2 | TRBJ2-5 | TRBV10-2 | CASSAGAGGSQETQYF | TGCGCCAGCAGTGCTGGAGCGGGGGGATCCCAAGAGACCCAGTACTTC
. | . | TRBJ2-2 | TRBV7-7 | CASSLEVNTGELFF | TGTGCCAGCAGCTTAGAAGTGAACACCGGGGAGCTGTTTTTT
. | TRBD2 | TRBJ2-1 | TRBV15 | CATSGSGVYNEQFF | TGTGCCACCAGCGGTAGCGGGGTGTACAATGAGCAGTTCTTC
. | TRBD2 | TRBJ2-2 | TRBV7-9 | CASSPSIRGGSTGELFF | TGTGCCAGCAGCCCAAGTATCCGGGGAGGGAGCACCGGGGAGCTGTTTTTT
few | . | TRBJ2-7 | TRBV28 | CASSLKAAWDGLTYEQYF | TGTGCCAGCAGCTTAAAGGCCGCCTGGGACGGACTTACCTACGAGCAGTACTTC
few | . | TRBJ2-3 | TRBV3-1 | CASSQDTNIGTDTQYF | TGTGCCAGCAGCCAAGATACGAATATCGGCACAGATACGCAGTATTTT
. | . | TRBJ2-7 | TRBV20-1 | CSAGWDRLLYEQYF | TGCAGTGCTGGATGGGACCGATTGTTGTACGAGCAGTACTTC
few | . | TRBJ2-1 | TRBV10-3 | CAIRTASYNEQFF | TGTGCCATCAGGACAGCGTCCTACAATGAGCAGTTCTTC
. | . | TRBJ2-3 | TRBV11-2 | CASSLGIGGPTDTQYF | TGTGCCAGCAGCTTAGGAATCGGCGGGCCCACAGATACGCAGTATTTT
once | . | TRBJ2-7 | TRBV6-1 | CASSLAPFYEQYF | TGTGCCAGCAGCCTCGCCCCCTTCTACGAGCAGTACTTC
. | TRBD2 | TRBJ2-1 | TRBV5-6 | CASSTGTSGGHEQFF | TGTGCCAGCAGCACCGGGACTAGCGGGGGTCATGAGCAGTTCTTC
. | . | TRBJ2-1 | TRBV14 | CASSQVWRPNNEQFF | TGTGCCAGCAGCCAAGTATGGCGTCCGAACAATGAGCAGTTCTTC
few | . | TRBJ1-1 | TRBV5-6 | CASSLVAGGLNTEAFF | TGTGCCAGCAGCTTGGTGGCAGGCGGTTTGAACACTGAAGCTTTCTTT
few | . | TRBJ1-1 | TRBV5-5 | CASSLRRGTEAFF | TGTGCCAGCAGCCTCCGACGGGGTACTGAAGCTTTCTTT
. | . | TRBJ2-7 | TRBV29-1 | CSVGVGSSYEQYF | TGCAGCGTTGGGGTTGGGAGTTCCTACGAGCAGTACTTC
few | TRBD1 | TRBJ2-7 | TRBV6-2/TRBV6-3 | CASSWGQGAFEQYF | TGTGCCAGCAGTTGGGGACAGGGGGCATTCGAGCAGTACTTC